A selection of T cell receptor beta chains follows, all from one sample in a study of blood T cells in healthy people across ages. TCRdb re-called the 5' RACE reads with MiXCR, one entry per CDR3 protein. The table has 750,000 to 950,000 distinct CDR3 sequences, 25% to 35% seen once. A further study also used this sample, focusing on T cells of mothers and their children.

Sequenced input: blood. Receptors originate from a woman between 35 and 50 years old in good health. CDR3s include the opening cysteine and the closing phenylalanine or tryptophan. The order of the fields is clone size, V gene, J gene, D gene, CDR3 protein, CDR3 DNA. The D gene is left open where the match is weak. Rows give clone size only sometimes, using once, few, many, or a class for an expanded clone.

clone size: .; V gene: TRBV9; J gene: TRBJ2-7; D gene: .; CDR3 protein: CASSPPGRTYEQYF; CDR3 DNA: TGTGCCAGCAGCCCACCGGGCCGCACCTACGAGCAGTACTTC
clone size: many; V gene: TRBV12-3/TRBV12-4; J gene: TRBJ1-2; D gene: TRBD1; CDR3 protein: CASSLGIQGAPGYTF; CDR3 DNA: TGTGCCAGCAGTTTAGGGATCCAGGGGGCGCCTGGCTACACCTTC
clone size: .; V gene: TRBV5-1; J gene: TRBJ2-1; D gene: .; CDR3 protein: CASSGSFPSPCNEQFF; CDR3 DNA: TGCGCCAGCAGCGGCAGTTTTCCGAGCCCCTGCAATGAGCAGTTCTTC
clone size: few; V gene: TRBV7-2; J gene: TRBJ2-3; D gene: .; CDR3 protein: CASSPSGGLVTDTQYF; CDR3 DNA: TGTGCCAGCAGCCCCTCAGGGGGACTAGTCACAGATACGCAGTATTTT
clone size: many; V gene: TRBV20-1; J gene: TRBJ2-1; D gene: TRBD2; CDR3 protein: CSARVLAGAAVHEQFF; CDR3 DNA: TGCAGTGCTAGAGTACTAGCGGGGGCCGCAGTGCATGAGCAGTTCTTC
clone size: .; V gene: TRBV30; J gene: TRBJ1-2; D gene: TRBD1; CDR3 protein: CAWRRTGQDYGYTF; CDR3 DNA: TGTGCCTGGAGGAGAACTGGACAGGACTATGGCTACACCTTC
clone size: .; V gene: TRBV4-1; J gene: TRBJ2-5; D gene: .; CDR3 protein: CASSQRSLQETQYF; CDR3 DNA: TGCGCCAGCAGCCAGAGAAGTCTCCAAGAGACCCAGTACTTC
clone size: many; V gene: TRBV12-3/TRBV12-4; J gene: TRBJ1-2; D gene: .; CDR3 protein: CASSQTGINYGYTF; CDR3 DNA: TGTGCCAGCAGTCAAACAGGGATTAACTATGGCTACACCTTC
clone size: few; V gene: TRBV27; J gene: TRBJ2-3; D gene: TRBD2; CDR3 protein: CASSQLAGVTDTQYF; CDR3 DNA: TGTGCCAGCAGTCAACTAGCGGGGGTGACAGATACGCAGTATTTT
clone size: .; V gene: TRBV4-3; J gene: TRBJ1-1; D gene: .; CDR3 protein: CASSQEAGGDTEAFF; CDR3 DNA: TGCGCCAGCAGCCAAGAGGCCGGGGGTGACACTGAAGCTTTCTTT
clone size: .; V gene: TRBV3-1; J gene: TRBJ2-1; D gene: .; CDR3 protein: CASSPPGSMVNEQFF; CDR3 DNA: TGTGCCAGCAGCCCCCCAGGCTCTATGGTCAATGAGCAGTTCTTC
clone size: .; V gene: TRBV7-6; J gene: TRBJ2-7; D gene: .; CDR3 protein: CASSQGGSSSYEQYF; CDR3 DNA: TGTGCCAGCAGCCAGGGGGGGAGTAGCTCCTACGAGCAGTACTTC
clone size: .; V gene: TRBV5-1; J gene: TRBJ1-1; D gene: TRBD1; CDR3 protein: CASSTGQGEGTEAFF; CDR3 DNA: TGCGCCAGCAGCACCGGACAGGGTGAGGGGACTGAAGCTTTCTTT
clone size: few; V gene: TRBV5-1; J gene: TRBJ1-4; D gene: TRBD1; CDR3 protein: CASSLRGTANEKLFF; CDR3 DNA: TGCGCCAGCAGCTTGCGCGGGACAGCTAATGAAAAACTGTTTTTT
clone size: .; V gene: TRBV7-9; J gene: TRBJ2-7; D gene: .; CDR3 protein: CASSPFERQGEQYF; CDR3 DNA: TGTGCCAGCAGCCCCTTTGAACGACAAGGCGAGCAGTACTTC
clone size: few; V gene: TRBV20-1; J gene: TRBJ2-7; D gene: TRBD1; CDR3 protein: CSASKGTGVSYEQYF; CDR3 DNA: TGCAGTGCTTCAAAAGGGACAGGGGTATCTTACGAGCAGTACTTC
clone size: many; V gene: TRBV5-1; J gene: TRBJ2-7; D gene: .; CDR3 protein: CASSSTRGTYEQYF; CDR3 DNA: TGCGCCAGCAGCTCAACGAGGGGTACCTACGAGCAGTACTTC
clone size: .; V gene: TRBV7-3; J gene: TRBJ1-1; D gene: TRBD1; CDR3 protein: CASSLSGQGGSTEAFF; CDR3 DNA: TGTGCCAGCAGCTTGTCCGGACAGGGTGGAAGCACTGAAGCTTTCTTT
clone size: few; V gene: TRBV28; J gene: TRBJ1-4; D gene: TRBD1; CDR3 protein: CASSLRTGELGEKLFF; CDR3 DNA: TGTGCCAGCAGTTTACGTACAGGGGAGCTGGGGGAAAAACTGTTTTTT
clone size: .; V gene: TRBV28; J gene: TRBJ1-2; D gene: TRBD1; CDR3 protein: CASRSGTVRSVYTF; CDR3 DNA: TGTGCCAGCCGAAGTGGGACAGTTCGTAGTGTCTACACCTTC
clone size: few; V gene: TRBV10-3; J gene: TRBJ1-5; D gene: .; CDR3 protein: CAIRDGTNSNQPQHF; CDR3 DNA: TGTGCCATCAGAGACGGGACTAATAGCAATCAGCCCCAGCATTTT
clone size: .; V gene: TRBV15; J gene: TRBJ1-1; D gene: .; CDR3 protein: CATSRPRPQNLNTEAFF; CDR3 DNA: TGTGCCACCAGCAGACCACGGCCACAGAATCTGAACACTGAAGCTTTCTTT
clone size: .; V gene: TRBV28; J gene: TRBJ2-7; D gene: TRBD1; CDR3 protein: CASSPGTGRINYEQYF; CDR3 DNA: TGTGCCAGCAGTCCTGGGACAGGGCGAATTAACTACGAGCAGTACTTC
clone size: .; V gene: TRBV6-5; J gene: TRBJ1-1; D gene: .; CDR3 protein: CASSYVGFDTEAFF; CDR3 DNA: TGTGCCAGCAGTTACGTGGGTTTTGACACTGAAGCTTTCTTT
clone size: .; V gene: TRBV10-3; J gene: TRBJ1-1; D gene: TRBD1; CDR3 protein: CAIREDRVSEAFF; CDR3 DNA: TGTGCCATCAGAGAGGACAGGGTAAGTGAAGCTTTCTTT
clone size: few; V gene: TRBV3-1; J gene: TRBJ2-2; D gene: .; CDR3 protein: CASSQLEEGTGELFF; CDR3 DNA: TGTGCCAGCAGCCAATTGGAGGAGGGCACCGGGGAGCTGTTTTTT